The 6 T cell receptor beta chains given below trace back to one sample, sequenced in a study of long-term antiretroviral therapy in people with HIV. With survey level as its setting, the immunoSEQ assay was v3.0. The assay was immunoSEQ multiplex PCR, and TCRdb's table has in-frame clones only and misses some. The sample shows 20,000 to 25,000 clones, 80% to 90% of them seen only once. Sequenced material: unsorted PBMCs, taken 0.1 years before starting antiretroviral therapy. The receptors derive from a man aged 18 to 29 with HIV.

This chain connects TRBV7-6 to TRBJ2-7, with D tentatively TRBD1 (6 bases). This CDR3 region has 14 residues. Germline CDR1 is SGHVS and CDR2 is FNYEAQ. Trimming shortened V by 6 bases and J by 0 bases, and 12 bases separated the two germline ends. DNA for the CDR3: TGTGCCAGCAGACCCGGGACAATCTCCTACGAGCAGTACTTC. Its protein product is CASRPGTISYEQYF.

V is TRBV5-4 and J is TRBJ2-7; 12 bases are shared with TRBD2. Germline V gene data show CDR1 as SGHNT and CDR2 as YYREEE (reference sequence). This CDR3 region has 15 residues. The trim removed 0 bases at V and 4 bases at J, leaving 2 bases unmatched. DNA for the CDR3: TGTGCCAGCAGCTTGGGACTAGCGGGGGAATACGAGCAGTACTTC. Its translation: CASSLGLAGEYEQYF.

The rearrangement uses TRBV10-2 and TRBJ2-7, with a tentative D call TRBD2 (5 bases). Germline values: CDR1 WSHSY, CDR2 SAAADI. V was trimmed by 3 bases and J by 3 bases, leaving 12 bases between them. There are 14 residues in the CDR3. This CDR3 reads CASSETGRGYEQYF. For the CDR3, the DNA is TGCGCCAGCAGTGAAACTGGCCGGGGCTACGAGCAGTACTTC.

The genes are TRBV7-9 and TRBJ1-6, with 7 positions matching TRBD1. There are 14 residues in the CDR3. Germline V gives CDR1 SEHNR, CDR2 FQNEAQ (reference sequence). V shed 4 bases, J shed 8 bases, and the junction held 5 bases outside the gene matches. The CDR3 region has the DNA TGTGCCAGCAGCTCCGGGACAGTATATTCACCCCTCCACTTT. Amino acid sequence: CASSSGTVYSPLHF.

V and J are TRBV7-2 and TRBJ1-3; no clear D gene. This CDR3 has 17 amino acids. Trimming took off 2 bases at V and 0 bases at J, with 14 bases between the two ends. From germline, CDR1 is SGHTA and CDR2 FQGNSA. CDR3 protein: CASSLSPPVSSGNTIYF. DNA for the CDR3: TGTGCCAGCAGCTTAAGCCCACCGGTGAGCTCTGGAAACACCATATATTTT.

The rearrangement joins TRBV6-5 to TRBJ1-2; 8 positions agree with TRBD1. The CDR3 sequence is 12 residues long. V was pared by 4 bases and J by 8 bases, with 3 bases of the junction left unmatched. Per the germline V gene, CDR1 is MNHEY and CDR2 is SVGAGI. The CDR3 coding sequence is TGTGCCAGCAGTTCGGGACAGGTCGGCTACACCTTC. As protein: CASSSGQVGYTF.